This T cell receptor beta chain derives from a study of post-analysis software for immune sequencing data (dated by TCRdb to the mid-2010s). Concerning the study at large: Disease courses on record covered relapsing-remitting, secondary progressive and progressive-relapsing multiple sclerosis, though some patients had no subtype annotation. The patient repertoires were set against about 10 previously published healthy control repertoires from donors whose ages ranged from roughly 6 to 27 years. A subset of samples was prepared in parallel using single-end sample barcoding, then pooled and co-amplified after Illumina adapter ligation.

This clonotype was counted a few times. What antigen it recognizes has not been identified. No much larger clonotype is one base removed from it; base qualities were not supplied. To demonstrate the VDJtools post-analysis software, TCR beta repertoires were profiled from the peripheral blood of 10 to 15 young patients with multiple sclerosis. The multiple sclerosis patients were children and adolescents ranging in age from roughly 6 to 15 years. Receptors were amplified or captured by PCR. Sequencing was carried out with an Illumina HiSeq 2500. Unique molecular identifiers were incorporated into TCR beta cDNA libraries to reduce PCR and sequencing biases. Approximately 500,000 cDNA molecules were obtained per 1 to 10 million input T cells, so each molecule approximated one T cell. The same protocol used for the earlier healthy control dataset was applied to prepare and sequence the patient libraries. Samples belonging to the same batch were prepared together, multiplexed and sequenced on a shared HiSeq lane. The study's processing was this. Raw barcoded reads were processed with MIGEC, and single-read molecular identifier groups were discarded before consensus assembly and CDR3 extraction. Clonotype tables were post-analysed with VDJtools, and diversity was normalized by down-sampling all datasets to the smallest sample size. Repertoire overlap clustering matched CDR3 amino acid but not nucleotide sequences to correct batch-related cross-sample contamination. The public sequencing data were trimmed at Q25 with fastp and processed into clonotypes with MiXCR by TCRdb, which kept only in-frame beta chains. Entries that share a CDR3 protein sequence are merged under the most common genes and DNA. TCRdb, not the original authors, processed these V and J calls. The sample table records 350,000 to 450,000 distinct CDR3 sequences; 35% to 45% of these occur just once. The ten largest account for less than 10% of the sample.

Results the study describes overall, beyond this receptor: Normalized Chao1 diversity was significantly lower in multiple sclerosis patients than controls, suggesting substantial peripheral T-cell clonal expansion. Direct clustering with F measure revealed strong co-clustering of samples prepared in the same batch, which led to a batch-effect correction. The control group was slightly older than the multiple sclerosis patient group.

Sequencing used blood. The source is a girl aged 2 to 10 with multiple sclerosis.

The sequence in DNA is TGTGCCAGCAGCCAAGATGCTAGCGGGACCTCCTACGAGCAGTACTTC. The resulting protein is CASSQDASGTSYEQYF. This sequence uses TRBV4-2 and TRBJ2-7, with 9 bases in between that match TRBD2. The germline V end is reduced by 0 bases and the J end by 0 bases; junction bases left unmatched: 3. The CDR3 spans 16 residues, from the cysteine through the phenylalanine. Solely the CDR3 DNA is kept, with 48 bases framed from the first base. Based on the germline V gene, the CDR1 and CDR2 sequences are LGHNA and YNFKEQ.